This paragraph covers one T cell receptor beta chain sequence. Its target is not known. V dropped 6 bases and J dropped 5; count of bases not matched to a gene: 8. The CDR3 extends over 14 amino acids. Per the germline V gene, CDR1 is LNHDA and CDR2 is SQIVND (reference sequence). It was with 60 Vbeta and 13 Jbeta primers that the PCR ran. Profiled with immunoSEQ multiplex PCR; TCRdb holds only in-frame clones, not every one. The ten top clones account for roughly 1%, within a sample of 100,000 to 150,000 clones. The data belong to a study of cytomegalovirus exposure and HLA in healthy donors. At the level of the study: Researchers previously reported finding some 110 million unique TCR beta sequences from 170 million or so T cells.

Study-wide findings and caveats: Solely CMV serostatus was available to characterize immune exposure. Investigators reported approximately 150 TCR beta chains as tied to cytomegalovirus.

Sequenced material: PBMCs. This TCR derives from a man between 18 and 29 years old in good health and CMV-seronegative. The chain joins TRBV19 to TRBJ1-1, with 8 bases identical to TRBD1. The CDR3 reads CASRDRVGLTEAFF. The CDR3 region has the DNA TGTGCCAGTAGGGACAGGGTAGGATTAACTGAAGCTTTCTTT.